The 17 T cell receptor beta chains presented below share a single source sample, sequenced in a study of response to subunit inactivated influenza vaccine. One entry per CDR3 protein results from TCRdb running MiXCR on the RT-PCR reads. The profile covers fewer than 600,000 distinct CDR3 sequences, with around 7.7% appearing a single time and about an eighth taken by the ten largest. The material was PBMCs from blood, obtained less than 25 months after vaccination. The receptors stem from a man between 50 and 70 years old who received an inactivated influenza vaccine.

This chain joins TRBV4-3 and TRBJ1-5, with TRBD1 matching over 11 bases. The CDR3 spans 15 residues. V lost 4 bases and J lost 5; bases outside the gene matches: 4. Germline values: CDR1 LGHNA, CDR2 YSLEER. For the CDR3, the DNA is TGCGCCAGCAGCCCTTGGACAGGGGGCGATCAGCCCCAGCATTTT. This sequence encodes CASSPWTGGDQPQHF.

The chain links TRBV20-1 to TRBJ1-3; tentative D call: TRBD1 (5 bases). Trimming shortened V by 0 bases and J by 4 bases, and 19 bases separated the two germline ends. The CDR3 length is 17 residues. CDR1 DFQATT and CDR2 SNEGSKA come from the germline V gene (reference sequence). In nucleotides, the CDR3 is TGCAGTGCTAGAGATCAAGGCAGGGCTGGTAGGGGAAACACCATATATTTT. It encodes CSARDQGRAGRGNTIYF.

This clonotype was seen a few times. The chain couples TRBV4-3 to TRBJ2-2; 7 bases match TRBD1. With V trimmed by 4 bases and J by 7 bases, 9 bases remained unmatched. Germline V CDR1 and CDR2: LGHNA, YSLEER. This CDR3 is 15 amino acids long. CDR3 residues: CASSPESRGFGELFF. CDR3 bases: TGCGCCAGCAGCCCAGAATCCAGGGGGTTCGGGGAGCTGTTTTTT.

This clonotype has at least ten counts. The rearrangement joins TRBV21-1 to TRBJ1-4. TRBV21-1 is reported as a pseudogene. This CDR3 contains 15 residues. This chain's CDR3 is CASSANLKTNEKLFF. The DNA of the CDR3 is TGTGCCAGCAGCGCAAACCTCAAGACTAATGAAAAACTGTTTTTT.

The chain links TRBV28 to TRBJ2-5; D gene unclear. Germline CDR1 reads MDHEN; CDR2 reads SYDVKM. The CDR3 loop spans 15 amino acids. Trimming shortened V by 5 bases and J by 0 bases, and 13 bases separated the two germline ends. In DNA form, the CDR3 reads TGTGCCAGCAGTACCCCCGTTCGAGACCAAGAGACCCAGTACTTC. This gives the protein CASSTPVRDQETQYF.

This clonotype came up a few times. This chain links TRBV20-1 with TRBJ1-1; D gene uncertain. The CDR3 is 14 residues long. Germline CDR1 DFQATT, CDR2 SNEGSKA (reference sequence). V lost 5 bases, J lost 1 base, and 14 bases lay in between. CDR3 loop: CSAGQTLRNTEAFF. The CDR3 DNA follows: TGCAGTGCTGGCCAAACGCTCCGGAACACTGAAGCTTTCTTT.

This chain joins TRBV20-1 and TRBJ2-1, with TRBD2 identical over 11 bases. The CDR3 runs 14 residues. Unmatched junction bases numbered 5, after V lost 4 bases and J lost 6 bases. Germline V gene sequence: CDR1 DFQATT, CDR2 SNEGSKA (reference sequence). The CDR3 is CSAIAGGRFNEQFF. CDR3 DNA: TGCAGTGCTATAGCGGGGGGGCGTTTCAATGAGCAGTTCTTC.

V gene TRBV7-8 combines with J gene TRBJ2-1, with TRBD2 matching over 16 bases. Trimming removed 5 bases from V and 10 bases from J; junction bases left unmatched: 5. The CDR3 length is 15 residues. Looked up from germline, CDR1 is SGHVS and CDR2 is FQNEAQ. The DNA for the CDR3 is TGTGCCAGCAGCGGGGGACTAGCGGGAGGGCGGGAGCAGTTCTTC. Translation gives CASSGGLAGGREQFF.

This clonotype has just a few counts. This CDR3 is CASSSLTSLVEQYF. The CDR3 DNA is TGTGCCAGCAGTTCCCTCACTAGTTTGGTCGAGCAGTACTTC. V usage is TRBV28 and J usage is TRBJ2-7, with D perhaps matching TRBD2 (5 bases). The length of the CDR3 is 14 residues. Trimming shortened V by 4 bases and J by 6 bases, and 16 bases separated the two germline ends. The germline CDR1 and CDR2 sequences are MDHEN and SYDVKM.

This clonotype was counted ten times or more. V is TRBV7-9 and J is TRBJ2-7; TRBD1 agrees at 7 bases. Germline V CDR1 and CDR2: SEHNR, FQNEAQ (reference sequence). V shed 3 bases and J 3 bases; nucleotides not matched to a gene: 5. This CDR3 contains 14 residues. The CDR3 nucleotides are TGTGCCAGCAGCTTCAGGACAGGCGGCTACGAGCAGTACTTC. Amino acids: CASSFRTGGYEQYF.

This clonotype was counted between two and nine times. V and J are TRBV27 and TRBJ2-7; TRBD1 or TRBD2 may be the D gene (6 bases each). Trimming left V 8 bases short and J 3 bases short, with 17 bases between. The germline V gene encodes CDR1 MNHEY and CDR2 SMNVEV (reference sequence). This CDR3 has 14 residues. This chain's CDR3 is CASGGWGANYEQYF. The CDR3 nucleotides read TGTGCCAGCGGGGGGTGGGGGGCGAACTACGAGCAGTACTTC.

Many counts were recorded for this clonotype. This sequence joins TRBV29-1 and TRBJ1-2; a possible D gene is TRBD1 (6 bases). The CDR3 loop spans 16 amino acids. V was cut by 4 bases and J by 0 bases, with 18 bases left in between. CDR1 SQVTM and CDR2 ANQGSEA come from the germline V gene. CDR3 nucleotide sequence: TGCAGCGTTGGGACTACTCAGGGGTACGCTAACTATGGCTACACCTTC. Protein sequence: CSVGTTQGYANYGYTF.

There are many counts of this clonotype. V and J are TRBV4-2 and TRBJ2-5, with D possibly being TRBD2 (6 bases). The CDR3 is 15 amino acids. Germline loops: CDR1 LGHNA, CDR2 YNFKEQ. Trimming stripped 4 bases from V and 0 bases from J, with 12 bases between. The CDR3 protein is CASSRIRGNQETQYF. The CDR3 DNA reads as TGTGCCAGCAGCCGGATCCGGGGGAACCAAGAGACCCAGTACTTC.

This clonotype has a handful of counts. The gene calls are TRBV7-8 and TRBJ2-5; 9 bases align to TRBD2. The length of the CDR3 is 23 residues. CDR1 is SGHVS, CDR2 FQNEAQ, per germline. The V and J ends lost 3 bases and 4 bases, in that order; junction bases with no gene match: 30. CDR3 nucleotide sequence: TGTGCCAGCAGCTTTGGTCGGTTGACAGGCAGCAGGACTAGCGTTCAGCGGGGAGAGACCCAGTACTTC. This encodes CASSFGRLTGSRTSVQRGETQYF.

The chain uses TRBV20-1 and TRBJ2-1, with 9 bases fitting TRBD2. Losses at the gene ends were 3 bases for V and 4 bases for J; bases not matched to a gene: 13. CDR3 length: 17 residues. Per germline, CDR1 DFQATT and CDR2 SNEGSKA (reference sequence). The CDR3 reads CSARLAGLRWRYNEQFF. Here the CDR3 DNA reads TGCAGTGCTAGGCTAGCGGGGTTAAGATGGAGGTACAATGAGCAGTTCTTC.

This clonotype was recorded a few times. The CDR3 nucleotides are TGTGCCAGCAGCAAATACCCTACTGACAGCCTCGGCACCTCGAACACTGAAGCTTTCTTT. Protein: CASSKYPTDSLGTSNTEAFF. This chain links TRBV21-1 with TRBJ1-1; TRBD1 is taken as the D call from the table, unchecked against the DNA. TRBV21-1 is a pseudogene. The CDR3 length is 20 residues.

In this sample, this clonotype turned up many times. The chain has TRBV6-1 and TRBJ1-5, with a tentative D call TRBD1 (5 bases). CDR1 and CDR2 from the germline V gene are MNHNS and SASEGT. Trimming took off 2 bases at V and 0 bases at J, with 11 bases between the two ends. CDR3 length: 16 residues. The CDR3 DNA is TGTGCCAGCAGTGAACAGGGATGGTATAGCAATCAGCCCCAGCATTTT. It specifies CASSEQGWYSNQPQHF.